The 18 T cell receptor beta chains below were found in one sample sequenced in a study of control samples from healthy donors and cancer patients. Sequencing used immunoSEQ multiplex PCR; TCRdb keeps in-frame clones, though not all of them. The repertoire consists of 100,000 to 130,000 clones, with 70% to 85% occurring once and the leading ten covering 5% to 8.5%. Input material: blood. Receptors were obtained from a man aged 18 to 29 in good health.

The CDR3: CASSDGQGGRYEQYF. CDR3 coding DNA: TGTGCCAGCAGTGACGGACAGGGTGGAAGGTACGAGCAGTACTTC. The rearrangement uses TRBV6-1 and TRBJ2-7, with TRBD1 matching 8 bases. Trimming removed 3 bases from V and 4 bases from J; junction bases left unmatched: 8. Germline CDR1 is MNHNS and CDR2 is SASEGT. This CDR3 comprises 15 residues.

The chain is built from TRBV30 and TRBJ1-1; D ambiguous. Germline lookup yields CDR1 GTSNPN and CDR2 SVGIG (reference sequence). This CDR3 is built from 12 residues. Trimming removed 3 bases from V and 2 bases from J, with 7 bases in between. The DNA for the CDR3 is TGTGCCTGGAGCGGCGTTAACACTGAAGCTTTCTTT. It yields the protein CAWSGVNTEAFF. The full variable domain, completed using reference TRBV30 and TRBJ1-1, is SQTIHQWPATLVQPVGSPLSLECTVEGTSNPNLYWYRQAAGRGLQLLFYSVGIGQISSEVPQNLSASRPQDRQFILSSKKLLLSDSGFYLCAWSGVNTEAFFGQGTRLTVV.

The chain employs TRBV4-2 and TRBJ2-2, with unresolved D. This CDR3 spans 15 amino acids. Germline CDR1 is LGHNA and CDR2 is YNFKEQ. Trimming removed 4 bases from V and 5 bases from J, with 14 bases in between. Here the CDR3 reads CASSPWLMGTGELFF. The CDR3 DNA reads as TGTGCCAGCAGCCCCTGGTTAATGGGGACCGGGGAGCTGTTTTTT.

V gene TRBV6-4 combines with J gene TRBJ2-1, with TRBD1 identical over 10 bases. J gave up 4 bases and V 6 bases, and 9 bases lay outside the gene matches. This CDR3 has 16 amino acids. Germline assignment: CDR1 MRHNA and CDR2 SNTAGT. CDR3 amino acids: CASSQGQGMPYNEQFF. The CDR3 DNA reads as TGTGCCAGCAGCCAGGGACAGGGGATGCCATACAATGAGCAGTTCTTC.

The chain has TRBV4-2 and TRBJ2-5, with 11 positions matching TRBD2. From germline, CDR1 is LGHNA and CDR2 YNFKEQ. V lost 4 bases to trimming and J lost 5 bases; unmatched junction nucleotides: 9. The CDR3 consists of 16 residues. The CDR3 protein is CASSPIAGGPGETQYF. In DNA, the CDR3 is TGTGCCAGCAGCCCTATAGCGGGGGGGCCTGGGGAGACCCAGTACTTC.

CDR3 nucleotide sequence: TGTGCCAGCAGACGACAGGGGACCTTGTCTGAAAAACTGTTTTTT. It yields the protein CASRRQGTLSEKLFF. This chain links TRBV3-1 (or the pseudogene TRBV3-2) with TRBJ1-4; the match to TRBD1 covers 8 bases. Germline values: CDR1 LGHDT, CDR2 YNNKEL (reference sequence). The CDR3 loop spans 15 amino acids. V dropped 6 bases and J dropped 7; count of bases not matched to a gene: 10.

This clone was counted between two and nine times. The chain links TRBV4-1 to TRBJ1-2; tentative D call: TRBD1 (5 bases). The CDR3 consists of 14 residues. Deletions cut 8 bases from V and 4 bases from J, with 17 bases between. Germline-derived CDR1 and CDR2 are MGHRA and YSYEKL. CDR3 in DNA: TGCGCCAGCGGCGGGGCAGGGAGGCGCTATGGCTACACCTTC. Translated, it gives CASGGAGRRYGYTF.

This chain connects TRBV3-1 (or the pseudogene TRBV3-2) to TRBJ1-1, with 9 bases lining up with TRBD1. V lost 0 bases and J lost 0; bases outside the gene matches: 2. Germline CDR1 reads LGHDT; CDR2 reads YNNKEL (reference sequence). This CDR3 spans 16 amino acids. The CDR3 DNA follows: TGTGCCAGCAGCCAAGACGGGACAGGGATGAACACTGAAGCTTTCTTT. Encoded protein: CASSQDGTGMNTEAFF.

The chain uses TRBV10-2 and TRBJ2-3; 8 bases line up with TRBD1. This CDR3 has 14 amino acids. The J segment lost 7 bases and the V segment lost 6 bases, leaving 9 bases of the junction unmatched. Germline V gene data show CDR1 as WSHSY and CDR2 as SAAADI. The CDR3 DNA follows: TGCGCCAGCAGCGAGGGGGCAGGGGGCTATACGCAGTATTTT. Translating it yields CASSEGAGGYTQYF.

The chain recombines TRBV20-1 with TRBJ1-2; unclear D gene. Germline CDR1 and CDR2: DFQATT and SNEGSKA (reference sequence). The length of the CDR3 is 11 residues. The V end was cut by 6 bases, the J end by 8 bases, with 13 bases between. The CDR3 coding sequence is TGCAGTGCACCGGACGCATTAGGCTACACCTTC. Its translation is CSAPDALGYTF.

The chain uses TRBV6-5 and TRBJ1-2; a weak D match, TRBD1 (6 bases). Germline V CDR1 and CDR2: MNHEY, SVGAGI. The CDR3 sequence is 13 residues long. V was trimmed by 6 bases and J by 3 bases, leaving 11 bases between them. The DNA for the CDR3 is TGTGCCAGCAGCGGACAGACCTACTATGGCTACACCTTC. Its protein product is CASSGQTYYGYTF.

In its sample, this clone was seen once. This chain links TRBV3-1 (or the pseudogene TRBV3-2) with TRBJ1-5, with no clear D. The CDR3 has 14 amino acids. The germline V gene has CDR1 LGHDT and CDR2 YNNKEL (reference sequence). Trimming left V 4 bases short and J 2 bases short, with 9 bases between. The CDR3 DNA reads as TGTGCCAGCAGCCCCCGCGGTGGCAATCAGCCCCAGCATTTT. Its protein is CASSPRGGNQPQHF.

This chain links TRBV9 with TRBJ2-1; D unresolved. The CDR3 consists of 16 residues. Germline V lookup: CDR1 SGDLS, CDR2 YYNGEE. Trimming cost V 2 bases and J 5 bases, with 17 bases left between them. The CDR3 DNA is TGTGCCAGCAGCGTTGGATCCAGGAGAGGAAACAATGAGCAGTTCTTC. Protein sequence: CASSVGSRRGNNEQFF.

This clone has a handful of counts. The gene calls are TRBV5-4 and TRBJ1-2; 7 nucleotides match TRBD1. Germline CDR1 reads SGHNT; CDR2 reads YYREEE (reference sequence). There are 14 residues in the CDR3. The V and J ends lost 3 bases and 8 bases, in that order; junction bases with no gene match: 10. CDR3 amino acids: CASSYHDRVWGYTF. Written as DNA, the CDR3 is TGTGCCAGCAGCTATCACGACAGGGTTTGGGGCTACACCTTC.

CDR3 region: CASSRGTRDRETQYF. The CDR3 DNA follows: TGTGCCAGCAGTCGCGGAACTCGGGACAGAGAGACCCAGTACTTC. The chain links TRBV6-5 to TRBJ2-5; the match to TRBD1 covers 7 bases. V shed 5 bases, J shed 4 bases, and the junction held 10 bases outside the gene matches. Looked up from germline, CDR1 is MNHEY and CDR2 is SVGAGI. This CDR3 has 15 residues.

This clone was picked up a small number of times. J is TRBJ1-1 and V is TRBV20-1; TRBD1 is a possible D gene (6 bases). The CDR3 is 15 amino acids. Germline CDR1 DFQATT, CDR2 SNEGSKA (reference sequence). Trimming took off 3 bases at V and 4 bases at J, with 18 bases between the two ends. The CDR3 nucleotides read TGCAGTGCTAGTCCTTTAACAGGGTGGACCACTGAAGCTTTCTTT. Residues: CSASPLTGWTTEAFF.

This chain uses TRBV28 with TRBJ2-6; 9 bases fit TRBD1. The germline V gene has CDR1 MDHEN and CDR2 SYDVKM. CDR3 length: 15 residues. The V segment lost 5 bases and the J segment 4 bases; nucleotides outside the gene matches: 3. CDR3 region: CASSPDRGGANVLTF. Here the CDR3 DNA reads TGTGCCAGCAGTCCGGACAGGGGAGGGGCCAACGTCCTGACTTTC.

This chain uses TRBV4-1 with TRBJ2-1; perhaps D is TRBD1 or TRBD2 (6 bases each). CDR3 length: 15 residues. Looked up from germline, CDR1 is MGHRA and CDR2 is YSYEKL. The ends were cut back, 6 bases at V and 7 bases at J, with 19 bases in the middle. The CDR3 protein is CASRVGGGLGNEQFF. In nucleotides, the CDR3 is TGCGCCAGCAGGGTCGGAGGGGGGCTCGGTAATGAGCAGTTCTTC.